A single sample is the source of the 10 T cell receptor beta chains below, sequenced in a study of beta chain features in type 1 diabetes (dated by TCRdb to between 2018 and 2020). Library preparation employed the immunoSEQ multiplex PCR assay. The entire amount of isolated RNA was reverse transcribed using the High Capacity cDNA Reverse Transcription Kit, so the sequenced TCRB transcripts were expressed ones. TCRdb carries this immuneACCESS record with in-frame sequences only. Its versions omit some clonotypes, under half of them owing to an unresolved V gene in the studies checked, with the rest unexplained. This sample gives fewer than 900,000 clones in total; under 20% of them show up just once. The biggest ten clones account for 0.023% of the sample. What was sequenced was naive CD4+ T cells from blood. In light of the paper, this sample's cell subset or site label describes: true naive CD4+ T cells. These TCRs come from a woman aged 18-29 years in good health.

This clone has only a few counts. The chain combines TRBV6-5 with TRBJ1-5; a weak D match, TRBD1 (5 bases). The length of the CDR3 is 15 residues. Germline V gene sequence: CDR1 MNHEY, CDR2 SVGAGI. Trimming cost V 5 bases and J 7 bases, with 18 bases left between them. CDR3 nucleotides: TGTGCCAGCAGTCTGAAGGTTGGGGCAGGACAGCCCCAGCATTTT. Translated: CASSLKVGAGQPQHF.

This CDR3 is CATQGAPGTDTQYF. Written as DNA, the CDR3 is TGTGCCACCCAGGGGGCACCGGGCACAGATACGCAGTATTTT. This chain joins TRBV10-3 and TRBJ2-3; 8 nucleotides match TRBD1. Per the germline V gene, CDR1 is ENHRY and CDR2 is SYGVKD. With V trimmed by 10 bases and J by 1 base, 7 bases remained unmatched. The CDR3 extends over 14 amino acids.

This clone was seen a handful of times. The rearrangement uses TRBV6-6 and TRBJ1-1; the match to TRBD1 covers 7 bases. With 6 bases clipped from V and 2 bases from J, the junction kept 6 bases outside the gene matches. The germline CDR1 and CDR2 sequences are MNHNY and SVGAGI (reference sequence). The CDR3 covers 14 residues. The CDR3 bases are TGTGCCAGCAGCCCCCGACAGGGTAACACTGAAGCTTTCTTT. It is translated as CASSPRQGNTEAFF.

This clone has a handful of counts. The V and J genes are TRBV5-1 and TRBJ2-1; TRBD2 aligns across 11 bases. In germline, CDR1 is SGHRS, CDR2 YFSETQ. V lost 4 bases, J lost 3 bases, and 9 bases stayed unmatched. CDR3 size: 17 residues. The CDR3 loop is CASSLNLAGGGYNEQFF. Written as DNA, the CDR3 is TGCGCCAGCAGCCTGAACCTAGCGGGAGGTGGCTACAATGAGCAGTTCTTC.

The chain links TRBV18 to TRBJ2-7; the D gene is possibly TRBD1 (5 bases). The V and J ends lost 6 bases and 6 bases respectively, with 21 bases between them. The CDR3 is made up of 15 amino acids. The germline CDR1 and CDR2 sequences are KGHSH and LQKENI. The CDR3 is CASSRLGLTNSEQYF. CDR3 DNA: TGTGCCAGCTCCCGCTTGGGGCTCACGAATTCCGAGCAGTACTTC.

V is TRBV7-9 and J is TRBJ2-1; maybe TRBD2 (6 bases). The germline CDR1 and CDR2 sequences are SEHNR and FQNEAQ (reference sequence). The CDR3 runs 17 residues. V lost 1 base, J lost 6 bases, and 19 bases lay in between. The CDR3 sequence: CASSLEWGLKTSNEQFF. CDR3 nucleotides: TGTGCCAGCAGCTTAGAGTGGGGACTGAAAACAAGCAATGAGCAGTTCTTC.

This rearrangement joins TRBV28 to TRBJ1-5; D not certain. Germline lookup yields CDR1 MDHEN and CDR2 SYDVKM. This CDR3 contains 11 residues. V shed 5 bases and J shed 4 bases, with 3 bases lying between them. CDR3 sequence (DNA): TGTGCCAGCAGTCAAAATCAGCCCCAGCATTTT. Translated: CASSQNQPQHF.

The V gene is TRBV27, the J gene TRBJ1-2, with no clear D. V lost 2 bases and J 3 bases, leaving 7 bases between the germline ends. This CDR3 spans 13 amino acids. CDR1 is MNHEY, CDR2 SMNVEV, per germline (reference sequence). CDR3 loop: CASSLRQDYGYTF. As DNA, the CDR3 is TGTGCCAGCAGTTTACGACAAGACTATGGCTACACCTTC.

V and J are TRBV13 and TRBJ1-1; perhaps TRBD1 as D (6 bases). The CDR3 covers 17 residues. Trimming left V 6 bases short and J 2 bases short, with 22 bases between. CDR1 and CDR2 from the germline V gene are PRHDT and FYEKMQ (reference sequence). The CDR3 loop is CASRTLDRTTKNTEAFF. The CDR3 DNA is TGTGCCAGCAGAACTCTGGACAGAACCACTAAAAACACTGAAGCTTTCTTT.

This sequence joins TRBV6-6 and TRBJ1-3; 9 positions agree with TRBD1. Looked up from germline, CDR1 is MNHNY and CDR2 is SVGAGI (reference sequence). V shed 6 bases and J 3 bases; nucleotides not matched to a gene: 9. This CDR3 spans 16 amino acids. Here the CDR3 DNA reads TGTGCCAGCAGGCCTCAACAGGGGGCGCTTGGAAACACCATATATTTT. Protein product: CASRPQQGALGNTIYF.